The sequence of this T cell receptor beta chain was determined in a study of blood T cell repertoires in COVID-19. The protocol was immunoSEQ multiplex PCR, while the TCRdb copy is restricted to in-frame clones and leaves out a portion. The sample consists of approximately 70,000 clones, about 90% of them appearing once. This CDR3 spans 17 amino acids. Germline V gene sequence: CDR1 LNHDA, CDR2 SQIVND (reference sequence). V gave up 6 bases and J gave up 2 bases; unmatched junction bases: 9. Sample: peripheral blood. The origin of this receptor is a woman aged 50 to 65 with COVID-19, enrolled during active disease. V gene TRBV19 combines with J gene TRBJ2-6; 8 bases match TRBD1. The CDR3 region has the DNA TGTGCCAGTAGCCTGGACAGGGCTGGGACTGGGGCCAACGTCCTGACTTTC. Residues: CASSLDRAGTGANVLTF.